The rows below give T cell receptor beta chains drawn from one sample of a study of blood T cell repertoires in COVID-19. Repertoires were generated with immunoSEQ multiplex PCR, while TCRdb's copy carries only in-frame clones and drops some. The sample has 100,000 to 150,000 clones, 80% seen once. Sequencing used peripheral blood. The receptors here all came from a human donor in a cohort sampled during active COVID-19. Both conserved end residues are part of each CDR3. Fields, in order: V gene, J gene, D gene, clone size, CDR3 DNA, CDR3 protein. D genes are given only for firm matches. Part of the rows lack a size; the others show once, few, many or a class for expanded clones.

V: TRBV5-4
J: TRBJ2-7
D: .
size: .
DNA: TGTGCCAGCAGCGTGTGGGCCACCGCCCACGAGCAGTACTTC
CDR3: CASSVWATAHEQYF

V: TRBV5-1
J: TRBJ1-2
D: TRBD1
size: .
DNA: TGCGCCAGCAGGCGACAGGGGGACACTAACTATGGCTACACCTTC
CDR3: CASRRQGDTNYGYTF

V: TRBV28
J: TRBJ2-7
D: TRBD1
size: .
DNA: TGTGCCAGCAGTTTGGCAGGGGGCCCACTGTACGGGGAGCAGTACTTC
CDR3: CASSLAGGPLYGEQYF

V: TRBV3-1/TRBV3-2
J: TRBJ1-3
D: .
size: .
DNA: TGTGCCAGCAGCCAAGCGGGGTTGGCGGGAAACACCATATATTTT
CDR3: CASSQAGLAGNTIYF

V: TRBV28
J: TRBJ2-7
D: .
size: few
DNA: TGTGCCAGCAGGCCCGCCGGGACTCCGGCCTACGAGCAGTACTTC
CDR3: CASRPAGTPAYEQYF

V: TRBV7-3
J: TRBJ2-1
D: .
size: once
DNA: TGTGCCAGCAGCCCTGGGACTGCTTACAATGAGCAGTTCTTC
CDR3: CASSPGTAYNEQFF

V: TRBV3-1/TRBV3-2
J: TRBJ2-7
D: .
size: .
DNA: TGTGCCAGCAGCCAAGATGGGTCCAGCGGGGAGCAGTACTTC
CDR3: CASSQDGSSGEQYF

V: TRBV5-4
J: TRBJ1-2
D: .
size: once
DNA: TGTGCCAGCAGCTCACAAGGGGGGGGGTACTATGGCTACACCTTC
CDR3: CASSSQGGGYYGYTF

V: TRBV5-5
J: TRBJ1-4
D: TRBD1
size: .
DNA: TGTGCCAGCAGCTTGTCGGGACAGCCTAATGAAAAACTGTTTTTT
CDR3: CASSLSGQPNEKLFF

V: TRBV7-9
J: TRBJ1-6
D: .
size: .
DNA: TGTGCCAGCAGCGACACGCGTTCACCCCTCCACTTT
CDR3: CASSDTRSPLHF

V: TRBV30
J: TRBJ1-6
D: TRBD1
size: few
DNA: TGTGCCTGGACCTCCGTCCCCCCGGACAGGGTGAAATCACCCCTCCACTTT
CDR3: CAWTSVPPDRVKSPLHF

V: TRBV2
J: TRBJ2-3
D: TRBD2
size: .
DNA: TGTGCCAGCAGCCCTAGCGGGGGTCGCACAGATACGCAGTATTTT
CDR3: CASSPSGGRTDTQYF

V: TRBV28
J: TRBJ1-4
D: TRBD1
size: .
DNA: TGTGCCAGCAGGGACAGGCGAGCAACTAATGAAAAACTGTTTTTT
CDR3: CASRDRRATNEKLFF

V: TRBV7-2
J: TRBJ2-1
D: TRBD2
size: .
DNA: TGTGCCAGCAGCGCCCTAGCGGGGGCCCCCAATGAGCAGTTCTTC
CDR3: CASSALAGAPNEQFF

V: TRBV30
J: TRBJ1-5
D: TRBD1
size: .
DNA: TGTGCCTGGAGCAGGGACAGGGGGAGCCTTTATAGCAATCAGCCCCAGCATTTT
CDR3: CAWSRDRGSLYSNQPQHF

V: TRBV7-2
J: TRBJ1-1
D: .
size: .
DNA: TGTGCCAGCAGCTTAGACAGGGTTGCGGCTGAAGCTTTCTTT
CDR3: CASSLDRVAAEAFF

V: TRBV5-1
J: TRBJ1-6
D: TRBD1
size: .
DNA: TGCGCCAGCAGCGATCTGACAGGGACACCCCTCCACTTT
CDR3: CASSDLTGTPLHF

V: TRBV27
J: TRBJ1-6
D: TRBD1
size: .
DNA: TGTGCCAGCAGTCTGCAACAGGGGATCTATAATTCACCCCTCCACTTT
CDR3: CASSLQQGIYNSPLHF

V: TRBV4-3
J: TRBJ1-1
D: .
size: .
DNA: TGCGCCAGCAGCGAAGGGCGGCGACGTTCCGAAAGCACTGAAGCTTTCTTT
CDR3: CASSEGRRRSESTEAFF

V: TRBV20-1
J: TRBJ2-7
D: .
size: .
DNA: TGCAGTGCTAGTCGGAGCTCGTCCTACGAGCAGTACTTC
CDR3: CSASRSSSYEQYF

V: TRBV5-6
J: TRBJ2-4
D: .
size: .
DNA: TGTGCCAGCACCCGGGGTACCGTAGCCAAAAACATTCAGTACTTC
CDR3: CASTRGTVAKNIQYF

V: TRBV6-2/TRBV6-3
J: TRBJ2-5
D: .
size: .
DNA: TGTGCCAGCAGTTACTCGGTGGCCAAACCCCAAGAGACCCAGTACTTC
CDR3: CASSYSVAKPQETQYF

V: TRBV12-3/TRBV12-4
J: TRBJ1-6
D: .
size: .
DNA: TGTGCCAGCAGTTTAAGCGTAGGCGCCCTCCACTTT
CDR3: CASSLSVGALHF

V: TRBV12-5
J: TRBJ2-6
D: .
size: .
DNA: TGTGCTAGTGGTTTGCCTCGACGGGCTGGGGCCAACGTCCTGACTTTC
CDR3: CASGLPRRAGANVLTF

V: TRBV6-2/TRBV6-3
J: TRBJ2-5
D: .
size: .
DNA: TGTGCCAGCAGTCTGGGACTGGGACCGACCCAGTACTTC
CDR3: CASSLGLGPTQYF

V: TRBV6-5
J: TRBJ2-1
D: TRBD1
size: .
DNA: TGTGCCAGCAAAGAACAGGGGGCTCTTATCAATGAGCAGTTCTTC
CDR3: CASKEQGALINEQFF

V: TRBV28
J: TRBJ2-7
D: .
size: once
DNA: TGTGCCAGCAGTTTTTCGGCCTACGAGCAGTACTTC
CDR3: CASSFSAYEQYF

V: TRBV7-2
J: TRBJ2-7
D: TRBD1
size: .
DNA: TGTGCCAGCAGCCTAGGGACAGGATTATACGAGCAGTACTTC
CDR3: CASSLGTGLYEQYF